This TCR beta chain was captured by sequencing in a study of metastatic and nonmetastatic thyroid tumors. Study overall: The authors compared repertoires across blood and tumor or nodule tissue from malignant and benign thyroid patients.

The entire patient cohort was treatment-naive prior to thyroid surgery. TCRdb re-clonotyped the PCR reads through MiXCR. Among fewer than 25,000 clones listed, roughly 14% were seen once. Germline trimming cut 6 bases from V and 2 bases from J; bases unmatched to any gene: 12. The CDR3 covers 17 residues. CDR1 and CDR2 from the germline V gene are MNHNS and SASEGT. This clone was recorded many times. The sample consisted of tumor tissue. The V gene is TRBV6-1, the J gene TRBJ1-5; 8 positions match TRBD1. The TCR originated in a female donor with papillary thyroid cancer or a benign thyroid nodule (not recorded which). Some clones in this sample may be carry-over from other donors' samples. The CDR3 here is CASSTGLGQGGNQPQHF. The CDR3 coding sequence is TGTGCCAGCAGCACCGGTCTCGGACAGGGTGGCAATCAGCCCCAGCATTTT.